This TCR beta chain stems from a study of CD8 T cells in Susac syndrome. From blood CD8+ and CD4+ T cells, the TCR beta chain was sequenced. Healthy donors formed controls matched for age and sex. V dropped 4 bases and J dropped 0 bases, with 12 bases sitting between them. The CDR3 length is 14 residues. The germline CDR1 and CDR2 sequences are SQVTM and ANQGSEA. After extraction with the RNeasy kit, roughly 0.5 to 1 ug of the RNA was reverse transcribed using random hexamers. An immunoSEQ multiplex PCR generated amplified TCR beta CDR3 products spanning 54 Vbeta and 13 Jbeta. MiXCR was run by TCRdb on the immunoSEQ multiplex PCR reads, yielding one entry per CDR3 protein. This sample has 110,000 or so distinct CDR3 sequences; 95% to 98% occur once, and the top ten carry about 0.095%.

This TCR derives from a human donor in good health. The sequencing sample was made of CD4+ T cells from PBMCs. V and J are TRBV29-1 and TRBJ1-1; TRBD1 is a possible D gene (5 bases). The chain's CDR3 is CSVGEGTLNTEAFF. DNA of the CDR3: TGCAGCGTTGGCGAAGGGACCCTGAACACTGAAGCTTTCTTT.